This is a list of T cell receptor beta chains from one sample in a study of shared clonotypes between healthy human individuals. Generated by immunoSEQ multiplex PCR, the TCRdb table keeps only in-frame clones and is missing some. This table holds around 1.6 million clones, approximately 98% found once. The sequenced sample consisted of naive CD4+ T cells sorted from blood. These receptors originate from a man aged 30 to 39 in good health. CDR3s include the opening cysteine and the closing phenylalanine or tryptophan. Each record gives: CDR3 length, D gene, clone size, J gene, V gene, CDR3 DNA, CDR3 protein. D genes are given only for firm matches. The size field is filled for only some rows; it gives once, few, many or a size class.

15,TRBD1,NA,TRBJ2-7,TRBV7-2,TGTGCCAGCAGCATTCTTCCTGTCCAGGGGGCTATGGAGTACTTC,CASSILPVQGAMEYF
14,NA,NA,TRBJ1-1,TRBV10-3,TGTGCCATCAGTACGAGGGGAGCAGAGACTGAAGCTTTCTTT,CAISTRGAETEAFF
13,NA,NA,TRBJ2-1,TRBV7-2,TGTGCCAGCAGCTTCACCGGGACAAAGGAGCAGTTCTTC,CASSFTGTKEQFF
16,NA,NA,TRBJ1-5,TRBV28,TGTGCCAGCAGTTTATCGGTCGGTGTGGGAAATCAGCCCCAGCATTTT,CASSLSVGVGNQPQHF
15,TRBD1,NA,TRBJ2-2,TRBV4-3,TGCGCCAGCAGCCAAGGGACAGGGGGCACCGGGGAGCTGTTTTTT,CASSQGTGGTGELFF
14,NA,NA,TRBJ1-3,TRBV5-6,TGTGCCAGCAGCTTCGGGCCCTCTGGAAACACCATATATTTT,CASSFGPSGNTIYF
15,TRBD2,once,TRBJ2-1,TRBV11-2,TGTGCCAGCAGCACGCCTAGCGGGAGGGACAATGAGCAGTTCTTC,CASSTPSGRDNEQFF
14,NA,NA,TRBJ2-1,TRBV5-1,TGCGCCAGCAGCTTAGGGGATTCCTACAATGAGCAGTTCTTC,CASSLGDSYNEQFF
16,NA,NA,TRBJ2-3,TRBV27,TGTGCCAGCAGTCAGGGGTGGGGCGGGAGTTCAGATACGCAGTATTTT,CASSQGWGGSSDTQYF
15,TRBD1,NA,TRBJ1-4,TRBV5-4,TGTGCCAGCAGCTTAGCCGGGACAGGGAGTGAAAAACTGTTTTTT,CASSLAGTGSEKLFF
16,NA,NA,TRBJ2-2,TRBV5-1,TGCGCCAGCAGCTCGGGGTGGAGCGGGAACACCGGGGAGCTGTTTTTT,CASSSGWSGNTGELFF
15,NA,NA,TRBJ2-2,TRBV7-9,TGTGCCAGCAGCTTACAACAGGGTGGCACCGGGGAGCTGTTTTTT,CASSLQQGGTGELFF
14,NA,NA,TRBJ1-2,TRBV5-4,TGTGCCAGCAGCAAACAAGAGGCTAACTATGGCTACACCTTC,CASSKQEANYGYTF
13,TRBD2,NA,TRBJ2-7,TRBV5-4,TGTGCCAGCAGCACTAGCGGGACCCACGAGCAGTACTTC,CASSTSGTHEQYF
14,NA,NA,TRBJ1-5,TRBV7-8,TGTGCCAGCAGCTTGACTGATAGCAATCAGCCCCAGCATTTT,CASSLTDSNQPQHF
12,NA,NA,TRBJ1-5,TRBV28,TGTTCCGGAGGGGGGACGTCACAGCCCCAGCATTTT,CSGGGTSQPQHF
21,TRBD2,NA,TRBJ2-1,TRBV5-1,TGCGCCAGCAGCTTGCATTCCTGGACGTCCCGACTAGCGGGAGACTACAATGAGCAGTTCTTC,CASSLHSWTSRLAGDYNEQFF
16,NA,NA,TRBJ2-5,TRBV5-4,TGTGCCAGCAGCTTGTTTCCCGGCGGGTCGCAAGAGACCCAGTACTTC,CASSLFPGGSQETQYF
16,TRBD2,NA,TRBJ2-3,TRBV5-1,TGCGCCAGCAGTCCCGGACTAGCGGCTAGCACAGATACGCAGTATTTT,CASSPGLAASTDTQYF
14,TRBD1,NA,TRBJ2-3,TRBV5-1,TGCGCCAGCAGCCCGGGACAGCCCACAGATACGCAGTATTTT,CASSPGQPTDTQYF
13,NA,NA,TRBJ1-5,TRBV7-9,TGTGCCAGCAGCATAGGCGGGAGACAGCCCCAGCATTTT,CASSIGGRQPQHF
14,NA,NA,TRBJ2-7,TRBV5-1,TGCGCCAGCAGCTCTGTTAGAGAGACCTACGAGCAGTACTTC,CASSSVRETYEQYF
11,NA,NA,TRBJ2-7,TRBV10-3,TGTGCCATCAGTGAGGGCAGGGAGGAGTACTTC,CAISEGREEYF
12,NA,NA,TRBJ2-7,TRBV10-3,TGTGCCACGAACGCCCTAGGCCACGAGCAGTACTTC,CATNALGHEQYF
17,TRBD1,NA,TRBJ2-5,TRBV29-1,TGCAGCGTTGAGGGAGGGACAGGGTTGGCCAACCAAGAGACCCAGTACTTC,CSVEGGTGLANQETQYF
14,NA,NA,TRBJ2-1,TRBV7-9,TGTGCCAGCAGCCTAGGAGGGTCCTACAATGAGCAGTTCTTC,CASSLGGSYNEQFF
16,TRBD2,NA,TRBJ2-3,TRBV28,TGTGCCAGCAGTTTCTTACTCTGGCGGGAGTCAGATACGCAGTATTTT,CASSFLLWRESDTQYF
16,NA,NA,TRBJ1-5,TRBV5-8,TGTGCCAGCAGCTTGGATGGGACACCGAGCAATCAGCCCCAGCATTTT,CASSLDGTPSNQPQHF
15,NA,NA,TRBJ1-5,TRBV27,TGTGCCAGCAGTTATGGTCACCTTAGCAATCAGCCCCAGCATTTT,CASSYGHLSNQPQHF
14,NA,NA,TRBJ1-2,TRBV6-6,TGTGCCAGCAGTAATCCGGGGACTCAATCTTCGTTCACCTTC,CASSNPGTQSSFTF
14,NA,NA,TRBJ1-2,TRBV19,TGTGCCAGTAGTATCCCCGGGGCTAACTATGGCTACACCTTC,CASSIPGANYGYTF
14,NA,once,TRBJ1-2,TRBV28,TGTGCCAGCAGAATTGACAGACTCCCCTATGGCTACACCTTC,CASRIDRLPYGYTF
16,NA,NA,TRBJ2-1,TRBV5-1,TGCGCCAGCAGCCAGGAACAGGTGAGCTCCTACAATGAGCAGTTCTTC,CASSQEQVSSYNEQFF
10,NA,NA,TRBJ2-7,TRBV10-1,TGCGCCACGAGGGTACTCGAGCAGTACTTC,CATRVLEQYF
15,TRBD2,NA,TRBJ2-1,TRBV9,TGTGCCAGCAGCGTAGGGCCTAGCGGTCGGAATGAGCAGTTCTTC,CASSVGPSGRNEQFF
11,NA,NA,TRBJ2-7,TRBV20-1,TGCAGTGCTAGTGGACGTGGCGAGCAGTACTTC,CSASGRGEQYF
14,TRBD1,NA,TRBJ1-4,TRBV6-5,TGTGCCAGCACCCTCGGCAGGGGGCCGGCAAAACTGTTTTTT,CASTLGRGPAKLFF
16,NA,NA,TRBJ2-2,TRBV28,TGTGCCAGCAGTGTGGGACGGCGGGCGAACACCGGGGAGCTGTTTTTT,CASSVGRRANTGELFF
16,TRBD2,NA,TRBJ2-1,TRBV18,TGTGCCAGCTCACCACAGACTAGCGGAGGCTACAATGAGCAGTTCTTC,CASSPQTSGGYNEQFF
17,TRBD1,NA,TRBJ2-1,TRBV7-2,TGTGCCAGCAGCTTGGATCTACAGGGGGCGGTTGAGAATGAGCAGTTCTTC,CASSLDLQGAVENEQFF
16,TRBD2,once,TRBJ2-7,TRBV5-6,TGTGCCAGCAGCTTGACTGGCGGGAGGGTGCCCTACGAGCAGTACTTC,CASSLTGGRVPYEQYF
14,NA,NA,TRBJ1-1,TRBV6-1,TGTGCCAGCAGTGAAGCGCACCCGAACACTGAAGCTTTCTTT,CASSEAHPNTEAFF
15,TRBD2,NA,TRBJ2-7,TRBV10-3,TGTGCCATCAGTGAGTCTGGGGGGGAGGCCTACGAGCAGTACTTC,CAISESGGEAYEQYF
14,NA,NA,TRBJ2-7,TRBV19,TGTGCCAGTAGTATAGTCGGCGGAGCATACGAGCAGTACTTC,CASSIVGGAYEQYF
14,NA,NA,TRBJ2-5,TRBV28,TGTGCCAGCAGTTTATATTCCCCCCGGGAGACCCAGTACTTC,CASSLYSPRETQYF
16,TRBD2,once,TRBJ2-7,TRBV5-4,TGTGCCAGCAGCTTAGGAGGGAGGGCCTCGTCCTACGAGCAGTACTTC,CASSLGGRASSYEQYF
13,NA,NA,TRBJ2-7,TRBV7-3,TGTGCCAGCAGCTTAACCCAAGACTACGAGCAGTACTTC,CASSLTQDYEQYF
19,TRBD2,NA,TRBJ2-1,TRBV7-3,TGTGCCAGCAGCCCCCGCATCCCTGGGGGGGAGCGAACCTACAATGAGCAGTTCTTC,CASSPRIPGGERTYNEQFF
13,TRBD1,once,TRBJ1-1,TRBV7-8,TGTGCCAGCAGCTTGACAGGGTACACTGAAGCTTTCTTT,CASSLTGYTEAFF
13,TRBD2,NA,TRBJ2-3,TRBV2,TGTGCCAGCAGTGAATCCGTTAGCGGGACTAAGTATTTT,CASSESVSGTKYF
15,NA,NA,TRBJ1-2,TRBV6-1,TGTGCCAGCAGTGAATATAGGCAGGTTCTGTATGGCTACACCTTC,CASSEYRQVLYGYTF
14,NA,NA,TRBJ2-3,TRBV7-9,TGTGCCAGCAGCCCTCTAGCGTCCCGAGATACGCAGTATTTT,CASSPLASRDTQYF
17,TRBD2,NA,TRBJ2-2,TRBV28,TGTGCCAGCAGTCCCAAGGTTCTAGCGGGTCATCACGGGGAGCTGTTTTTT,CASSPKVLAGHHGELFF
12,NA,NA,TRBJ1-5,TRBV5-8,TGTGCCAGCAGCCTCTCCCTTCAGCCCCAGCATTTT,CASSLSLQPQHF
14,TRBD1,NA,TRBJ1-2,TRBV7-6,TGTGCCAGCAGCCGCGGGACAGGGGTGGATGGCTACACCTTC,CASSRGTGVDGYTF